Here is one T cell receptor (beta chain) with its context. This clonotype was picked up many times. Its antigen is unknown. The sample holds no much larger clone one base away, and base qualities are not on file. The data were taken from a study of T cells after yellow fever vaccination (dated by TCRdb to between 2017 and 2020). Concerning the study at large: The SMART-Seq v4 Ultra Low Input RNA kit was used to prepare libraries from fractions with low cell numbers. Bulk TCR alpha and beta repertoires were sequenced longitudinally to track T-cell clones before and after primary and booster YFV17D yellow fever vaccination. Two healthy male donors, one aged 18 to 29 and one aged 30 to 40 years, made up the cohort. Bulk PBMC replicates and cell subsets were isolated from blood drawn at multiple timepoints before and after both primary and secondary immunization. What the study reported, not specific to this receptor: Computational filtering was needed because FACS-sorted repertoires could contain abundant contaminating clonotypes from the bulk population. Only two donors were included in the study, so the extent to which the findings can be generalized is limited. A small fraction of clonotypes appeared in both the CD4 and CD8 compartments, likely as a result of convergent recombination. After the booster, most of the clones that had expanded following primary vaccination were detected again (around 97% of CD4 and around 90% of CD8), which suggests that memory was broadly maintained. Compared with the primary T-cell response, the secondary T-cell response was weaker but faster, peaking on day 5 rather than day 15.

According to the study, the label for this sample's treatment or condition signals: live attenuated yellow fever vaccine strain. A standard Ficoll-Paque protocol was used to isolate PBMCs from peripheral blood. Dynabeads CD4 and CD8 positive selection kits were used to isolate CD4 and CD8 T-cell fractions. RNA was extracted with TriZol from bulk PBMCs, CD4 and CD8 fractions, and dextramer-positive and dextramer-negative fractions. These reads were obtained on an Illumina NovaSeq 6000. TCR cDNA was synthesized by 5'RACE template switching, through which a universal primer site and unique molecular identifiers were introduced. Priming of cDNA synthesis was performed from both the TCR alpha and TCR beta constant segments. Two PCR steps were used to amplify libraries, with sample barcodes and sequencing adapters being added in the second step. Sequencing of libraries was performed on Illumina HiSeq 2500 (2x100 bp) or NovaSeq (2x150 bp). The paper's processing steps were these. Demultiplexing of reads and collapsing into UMI consensus sequences were performed with MIGEC, and V(D)J alignment was carried out with MiXCR. Vaccine-responding clonotypes were identified with edgeR using replicate PBMC samples, with FDR below 0.01 and a log2 fold change above 5 up to day 15 being required. Each bulk clonotype was labeled CD4 or CD8 based on which sequenced repertoire, CD4 or CD8, contained the clonotype at higher abundance. TCRdb reran the public reads through fastp at Q25 and MiXCR, keeping productive beta chains. Rows are combined by CDR3 protein, so each entry shows the most common genes and DNA. None of the V and J calls come from the authors' own analysis; TCRdb made them. The sample table contains approximately 260,000 distinct CDR3 sequences; only one count was recorded for roughly 5.2% of them. The ten largest account for roughly 3.5% of the sample.

V sheds 0 bases and J sheds 2 bases, leaving 5 bases between their ends. The CDR3 runs 14 amino acids, cysteine and phenylalanine included. Of all the DNA, just the CDR3 is kept, 42 bases in frame from base 1. For CDR1 and CDR2, the germline V gene lists SGDLS and YYNGEE. Sequenced material: CD4+ T cells sorted from PBMCs, taken on the day of the yellow fever booster vaccination. This clonotype was sampled from a man between 18 and 35 years old who received the YFV17D yellow fever vaccine. Here the chain combines TRBV9 and TRBJ2-2; the D gene identity is not certain. The CDR3 has the sequence CASSVVSNTGELFF. The DNA sequence follows: TGTGCCAGCAGCGTAGTGTCTAACACCGGGGAGCTGTTTTTT.